Following are 20 T cell receptor beta chains from one sample sequenced in a study of OX40 agonist ivuxolimab in advanced cancers. Sequencing was performed with immunoSEQ multiplex PCR; in TCRdb, only in-frame clones are kept and a portion is missing. The repertoire holds around 76,000 clones, approximately 93% seen once, with roughly 20% in the top ten. The starting material was CD4+ or CD8+ T cells sorted from blood, obtained in a trial of the OX40 agonist ivuxolimab. The receptors were sampled from an adult with an advanced solid tumor such as melanoma, head and neck, liver or kidney cancer.

The genes are TRBV6-5 and TRBJ1-2, with D maybe TRBD1 (5 bases). CDR3 size: 12 residues. V was pared by 4 bases and J by 5 bases, with 8 bases between. The germline V gene has CDR1 MNHEY and CDR2 SVGAGI. CDR3 sequence reads: CASSSGLYGYTF. The CDR3 bases are TGTGCCAGCAGTTCAGGGTTATATGGCTACACCTTC.

This chain joins TRBV27 and TRBJ2-7; 10 nucleotides line up with TRBD1. J was trimmed by 3 bases and V by 6 bases; bases with no gene match: 5. This CDR3 is 14 amino acids long. The germline V gene encodes CDR1 MNHEY and CDR2 SMNVEV (reference sequence). The CDR3 loop is CASSQTGGVYEQYF. CDR3 nucleotide sequence: TGTGCCAGCAGCCAGACAGGGGGCGTCTACGAGCAGTACTTC.

This clone was recorded only once. CDR3 protein: CASSPQTGGSYEQYF. CDR3 DNA sequence: TGTGCCAGCAGTCCCCAGACAGGGGGCTCCTACGAGCAGTACTTC. This rearrangement joins TRBV27 to TRBJ2-7; 9 bases match TRBD1. Trimming cost V 5 bases and J 0 bases; bases outside gene matches: 5. The CDR3 consists of 15 residues. Germline loops: CDR1 MNHEY, CDR2 SMNVEV (reference sequence).

Only a few counts were recorded for this clone. V gene TRBV4-1 combines with J gene TRBJ1-5, with no clear D. From germline, CDR1 is MGHRA and CDR2 YSYEKL. CDR3 length: 14 residues. The V and J ends lost 0 bases and 6 bases respectively, with 9 bases between them. The CDR3 DNA reads TGCGCCAGCAGCCAAGATCCTGCAGTTCAGCCCCAGCATTTT. It is translated as CASSQDPAVQPQHF.

The chain is built from TRBV9 and TRBJ2-5; D remains unclear. The CDR3 runs to 16 residues. Looked up from germline, CDR1 is SGDLS and CDR2 is YYNGEE. With 0 bases removed from V and 2 bases from J, the gap between germline ends came to 14 bases. CDR3 DNA sequence: TGTGCCAGCAGCGTAGTCCACTCGCAACGACAAGAGACCCAGTACTTC. Amino acids: CASSVVHSQRQETQYF.

This chain uses TRBV5-1 with TRBJ2-7, with 10 bases matching TRBD2. CDR1 and CDR2 from the germline V gene are SGHRS and YFSETQ. This CDR3 has 15 amino acids. The V segment lost 0 bases and the J segment 2 bases; nucleotides outside the gene matches: 2. CDR3 in DNA: TGCGCCAGCAGCTTGGAGCTAGCGGGGGCCTACGAGCAGTACTTC. Protein product: CASSLELAGAYEQYF.

This sequence joins TRBV10-1 and TRBJ2-7; no reliable D call. V was trimmed by 3 bases and J by 0 bases, leaving 6 bases between them. CDR1 WNHNN and CDR2 SYGVQD come from the germline V gene (reference sequence). The CDR3 runs 13 residues. In nucleotides, the CDR3 is TGCGCCAGCAGTGAAGGCATCTCCTACGAGCAGTACTTC. Its translation: CASSEGISYEQYF.

The chain uses TRBV6-5 and TRBJ2-2, with D perhaps TRBD1 (5 bases). Trimming shortened V by 8 bases and J by 6 bases, and 16 bases separated the two germline ends. CDR1 is MNHEY, CDR2 SVGAGI, per germline. The CDR3 loop spans 14 amino acids. The CDR3 sequence: CASGALAAPGELFF. The CDR3 coding sequence is TGTGCCAGCGGGGCCCTGGCTGCACCCGGGGAGCTGTTTTTT.

V usage is TRBV29-1 and J usage is TRBJ2-3; D possibly matches TRBD1 or TRBD2 (5 bases each). V was clipped by 0 bases and J by 2 bases, with 12 bases between them. The CDR3 consists of 15 residues. Germline CDR1 SQVTM, CDR2 ANQGSEA. The CDR3 here is CSVEDRGRVTDTQYF. CDR3 bases: TGCAGCGTTGAAGATAGGGGACGAGTCACAGATACGCAGTATTTT.

The V and J genes are TRBV28 and TRBJ2-7; 9 bases map to TRBD2. CDR1 is MDHEN and CDR2 is SYDVKM in the germline V gene. Unmatched junction bases numbered 7, after V lost 2 bases and J lost 5 bases. The CDR3 is 15 residues long. CDR3 sequence (DNA): TGTGCCAGCAGTTTACCCTATAGCGGGAGCGACGAGCAGTACTTC. Translating gives CASSLPYSGSDEQYF.

The gene calls are TRBV5-1 and TRBJ2-1; 8 positions match TRBD1. This CDR3 is 16 amino acids long. Germline CDR1 and CDR2: SGHRS and YFSETQ. V dropped 4 bases and J dropped 0; count of bases not matched to a gene: 6. The CDR3 DNA is TGCGCCAGCAGCAAAGGACAGGGAGGCTCCTACAATGAGCAGTTCTTC. As protein: CASSKGQGGSYNEQFF.

This sequence joins TRBV27 and TRBJ1-5; TRBD1 aligns across 7 bases. Looked up from germline, CDR1 is MNHEY and CDR2 is SMNVEV (reference sequence). CDR3 length equals 16 residues. V lost 4 bases to trimming and J lost 2 bases; unmatched junction nucleotides: 8. CDR3 sequence (DNA): TGTGCCAGCAGTTCCGACAGGGCTGGTCGCAATCAGCCCCAGCATTTT. This sequence encodes CASSSDRAGRNQPQHF.

V is TRBV6-5 and J is TRBJ1-1; maybe TRBD1 (5 bases). Germline CDR1 MNHEY, CDR2 SVGAGI. Trimming removed 3 bases at V and 1 base at J, with 6 bases between. The CDR3 is made up of 13 amino acids. CDR3 coding DNA: TGTGCCAGCAGTTATCAGGGGAACACTGAAGCTTTCTTT. It translates to CASSYQGNTEAFF.

The V call is TRBV5-1, the J call TRBJ2-1; 7 nucleotides agree with TRBD2. This CDR3 is 12 amino acids long. J was trimmed by 10 bases and V by 2 bases; bases with no gene match: 3. Germline CDR1 reads SGHRS; CDR2 reads YFSETQ. The CDR3 is CASSFSGGEQFF. The CDR3 DNA is TGCGCCAGCAGCTTCTCGGGGGGAGAGCAGTTCTTC.

The CDR3 protein is CASSQDRPAGSSGNTIYF. The CDR3 DNA reads TGCGCCAGCAGCCAAGATCGTCCTGCGGGGAGTTCTGGAAACACCATATATTTT. The rearrangement joins TRBV4-3 to TRBJ1-3; no clear D. Trimming took off 0 bases at V and 1 base at J, with 16 bases between the two ends. The CDR3 is made up of 18 amino acids. Germline assignment: CDR1 LGHNA and CDR2 YSLEER.

J is TRBJ2-3 and V is TRBV10-1; TRBD1 might be the D (7 bases). The CDR3 is 14 residues long. Trimming removed 6 bases from V and 6 bases from J, with 16 bases in between. CDR1 and CDR2 (germline): WNHNN, SYGVQD (reference sequence). In nucleotides, the CDR3 is TGCGCCAGCAGCGTGAGGAGGGGGCCGGATACGCAGTATTTT. This gives the protein CASSVRRGPDTQYF.

The J gene is TRBJ2-7, the V gene TRBV27; 16 nucleotides match TRBD2. Per germline, CDR1 MNHEY and CDR2 SMNVEV (reference sequence). The CDR3 runs 16 residues. V lost 3 bases and J lost 5; bases outside the gene matches: 4. CDR3 loop: CASSFGTSGRADEQYF. The DNA for the CDR3 is TGTGCCAGCAGTTTCGGGACTAGCGGGAGGGCCGACGAGCAGTACTTC.

The J gene is TRBJ2-2, the V gene TRBV6-6; D is possibly TRBD2 (5 bases). Germline CDR1 MNHNY, CDR2 SVGAGI (reference sequence). This CDR3 spans 12 amino acids. The V gene lost 11 bases and the J gene lost 5 bases, with 12 bases spanning the gap. The CDR3 DNA reads as TGTGCCTGCTACACTAGGACCGGGGAGCTGTTTTTT. This gives the protein CACYTRTGELFF.

In its sample, this clone was seen once. V is TRBV7-9 and J is TRBJ1-1, with D perhaps TRBD1 (5 bases). The CDR3 sequence is 14 residues long. Looked up from germline, CDR1 is SEHNR and CDR2 is FQNEAQ (reference sequence). Trimming cost V 3 bases and J 6 bases, with 14 bases left between them. The CDR3 loop is CASSLEGLTAEAFF. The CDR3 DNA reads TGTGCCAGCAGCTTGGAGGGGTTGACAGCTGAAGCTTTCTTT.

The chain carries TRBV19 and TRBJ2-1, with 7 bases lining up with TRBD2. The junction had 3 bases not matched to a gene; V was cut back by 1 base and J by 3 bases. The CDR3 extends over 15 amino acids. Per the germline V gene, CDR1 is LNHDA and CDR2 is SQIVND (reference sequence). CDR3 in DNA: TGTGCCAGTAGTATAGGGCCTAGCGGCTACAATGAGCAGTTCTTC. It is translated as CASSIGPSGYNEQFF. Full variable domain (rest looked up from reference TRBV19 and TRBJ2-1): DGGITQSPKYLFRKEGQNVTLSCEQNLNHDAMYWYRQDPGQGLRLIYYSQIVNDFQKGDIAEGYSVSREKKESFPLTVTSAQKNPTAFYLCASSIGPSGYNEQFFGPGTRLTVL.